The clone carrying this T cell receptor (beta chain) was found many times. An expansion of CD8+CD57+ cells by flow cytometry had been shown in patients chosen for sequencing. The data are from a study of CD8+CD57+ T cells in acquired aplastic anemia. The germline V gene has CDR1 SGHDT and CDR2 YYEEEE. The V and J ends lost 3 bases and 4 bases respectively, with 20 bases between them. The CDR3 contains 16 residues. Profiling that covered TCR beta VDJ and CDR3 relied on genomic DNA as its template. Using its own MiXCR run on the reads, TCRdb lists one record per CDR3 protein. The sample yields fewer than 200,000 distinct CDR3 sequences, about half seen once.

The TCR sequence derives from a human donor with aplastic anemia. The chain uses TRBV5-6 and TRBJ2-7; weak D call: TRBD1 (6 bases). Material: sorted CD4+, CD8+, or CD8+CD57+ T cells (not recorded which) from PBMCs. CDR3 DNA: TGTGCCAGCAGCTGGACACAGGGTCCTTGGGTGTACGAGCAGTACTTC. Its translation is CASSWTQGPWVYEQYF.